The 22 T cell receptor beta chains listed next were all sequenced from one sample in a study of CD8 T cells in ankylosing spondylitis (TCRdb year 2017). The method was 5' RACE. TCRdb names Illumina HiSeq 2500 as the instrument used. The raw public reads went through TCRdb reprocessing: fastp at Q25, MiXCR clone calling, in-frame beta chains kept. When rows share a CDR3 protein, they turn into one entry using the most common DNA and genes. The sample has just under 95,000 distinct CDR3 sequences on record, around 9.4% of them singletons. 5.1% of the sample rests with the top ten. Sequencing input: blood, either unsorted or a sorted T cell fraction (not recorded which). These receptor sequences come from a male donor with ankylosing spondylitis or in good health (not recorded which).

Remarks on this clonotype: A clone one base away is much larger, so this may be a read error. The CDR3, as DNA: TGTGTCAGCAGCCAAAGTACAGGGGTGTTCGCTGAAGCTTTCTTT. It specifies CVSSQSTGVFAEAFF. The rearrangement links TRBV3-1 to TRBJ1-1, with TRBD1 matching over 7 bases. The CDR3 sequence is 15 residues long. CDR1 is LGHDT and CDR2 is YNNKEL in the germline V gene (reference sequence).

As regards this clonotype: One base away lies a much larger clone, so this may be a sequencing read error. The chain recombines TRBV29-1 with TRBJ2-3; the D gene is possibly TRBD2 (5 bases). This CDR3 region has 11 residues. Germline V gene sequence: CDR1 SQVTM, CDR2 ANQGSEA. Here the CDR3 DNA reads TGCGGCGGGCAGAGCACAGATACGCAGTATTTT. This codes for CGGQSTDTQYF.

The chain has TRBV20-1 and TRBJ1-1; D is ambiguous. V lost 5 bases to trimming and J lost 1 base, with 8 bases between them. This CDR3 comprises 12 residues. Germline V CDR1 and CDR2: DFQATT, SNEGSKA (reference sequence). CDR3 sequence reads: CSAYDSNTEAFF. The CDR3 DNA reads as TGCAGTGCTTACGACTCGAACACTGAAGCTTTCTTT.

At least ten counts were recorded for this clonotype. The V and J genes are TRBV27 and TRBJ1-2; 8 bases agree with TRBD1. Germline V gene sequence: CDR1 MNHEY, CDR2 SMNVEV (reference sequence). The CDR3 loop spans 15 amino acids. V shed 6 bases and J 4 bases; nucleotides not matched to a gene: 10. CDR3 amino acids: CASRTPDRVIYGYTF. In nucleotides, the CDR3 is TGTGCCAGCAGGACGCCGGACAGGGTCATCTATGGCTACACCTTC.

Worth noting for this clonotype: A much larger clone lies one base from this, so it may be a read error. The rearrangement joins TRBV3-1 to TRBJ2-7; the D is unclear. The V and J ends lost 3 bases and 6 bases respectively, with 9 bases between them. This CDR3 is 12 amino acids long. Germline-derived CDR1 and CDR2 are LGHDT and YNNKEL (reference sequence). CDR3 residues: CASSQAKSEQYF. CDR3 nucleotide sequence: TGTGCCAGCAGCCAGGCCAAAAGCGAGCAGTACTTC.

The gene calls are TRBV30 and TRBJ1-5; possible D gene TRBD1, 6 bases. The CDR3 extends over 15 amino acids. Per the germline V gene, CDR1 is GTSNPN and CDR2 is SVGIG (reference sequence). V lost 5 bases and J 4 bases, leaving 18 bases between the germline ends. The CDR3 here is CAWEPTGSPNQPQHF. The CDR3 DNA follows: TGTGCCTGGGAACCCACAGGGTCTCCGAATCAGCCCCAGCATTTT.

The CDR3 protein is CASSQAYRQNTEAFF. The CDR3 DNA sequence: TGTGCCAGCAGCCAAGCCTACAGACAGAACACTGAAGCTTTCTTT. The J gene is TRBJ1-1, the V gene TRBV3-1, with D uncertain. V lost 1 base and J lost 1, with 10 bases in between. The CDR3 has 15 residues. The V gene's germline CDR1 is LGHDT and CDR2 YNNKEL (reference sequence). Full variable domain (missing parts from reference TRBV3-1 and TRBJ1-1): DTAVSQTPKYLVTQMGNDKSIKCEQNLGHDTMYWYKQDSKKFLKIMFSYNNKELIINETVPNRFSPKSPDKAHLNLHINSLELGDSAVYFCASSQAYRQNTEAFFGQGTRLTVV.

The chain employs TRBV3-1 and TRBJ2-7; TRBD2 agrees at 8 bases. V dropped 4 bases and J dropped 2; count of bases not matched to a gene: 7. Germline CDR1 LGHDT, CDR2 YNNKEL (reference sequence). The CDR3 is 15 amino acids. CDR3 in amino acids: CASSPGLARAYEQYF. DNA for the CDR3: TGTGCCAGCAGCCCCGGACTAGCTCGGGCCTACGAGCAGTACTTC.

This clonotype was observed at least ten times. The chain links TRBV10-3 to TRBJ2-7; tentatively, D is TRBD2 (6 bases). The CDR3 length is 14 residues. The germline CDR1 and CDR2 sequences are ENHRY and SYGVKD. Trimming cost V 2 bases and J 3 bases, with 11 bases left between them. CDR3 loop: CAISEVEGSYEQYF. CDR3 bases: TGTGCCATCAGTGAGGTGGAGGGGAGCTACGAGCAGTACTTC.

This clonotype was counted at least ten times. The CDR3 here is CASSSTRGGGNTIYF. CDR3 bases: TGTGCCAGCAGTTCGACCAGGGGTGGCGGAAACACCATATATTTT. V is TRBV28 and J is TRBJ1-3, with TRBD1 as a possible D gene (6 bases). The CDR3 has 15 residues. V was cut by 4 bases and J by 4 bases, with 14 bases left in between. From germline, CDR1 is MDHEN and CDR2 SYDVKM.

The table lists this clonotype with many counts. V is TRBV15 and J is TRBJ1-5; D gene uncertain. This CDR3 has 13 amino acids. CDR1 and CDR2 (germline): LNHNV, YYDKDF (reference sequence). V was clipped by 1 base and J by 9 bases, with 10 bases between them. This chain's CDR3 is CATSRVAATPQHF. CDR3 coding DNA: TGTGCCACCAGCAGAGTTGCGGCGACGCCCCAGCATTTT.

This clonotype has a count of ten or more. The chain has TRBV20-1 and TRBJ2-5, with D tentatively TRBD1 (5 bases). V shed 3 bases and J shed 5 bases, with 13 bases lying between them. Germline loops: CDR1 DFQATT, CDR2 SNEGSKA (reference sequence). The CDR3 totals 13 residues. The CDR3 protein is CSARLAGMETQYF. CDR3 nucleotide sequence: TGCAGTGCTAGGTTGGCAGGGATGGAGACCCAGTACTTC.

This clonotype has ten or more counts. J is TRBJ2-7 and V is TRBV20-1; D is uncertain. The CDR3 totals 13 residues. Per the germline V gene, CDR1 is DFQATT and CDR2 is SNEGSKA (reference sequence). The V gene lost 2 bases and the J gene lost 6 bases, with 14 bases spanning the gap. This chain's CDR3 is CSARNRRAGEQYF. In DNA form, the CDR3 reads TGCAGTGCTAGAAACCGACGGGCCGGCGAGCAGTACTTC.

V is TRBV7-2 and J is TRBJ1-1; no reliable D call. CDR1 is SGHTA, CDR2 FQGNSA, per germline. This CDR3 is 13 amino acids long. Trimming removed 3 bases at V and 1 base at J, with 6 bases between. In DNA, the CDR3 is TGTGCCAGCAGCTTTACAGAGAACACTGAAGCTTTCTTT. It translates to CASSFTENTEAFF.

The sample holds many counts of this clonotype. The chain joins TRBV18 to TRBJ2-7; D possibly matches TRBD1 or TRBD2 (6 bases each). V lost 3 bases and J lost 6, with 15 bases in between. The germline gives CDR1 KGHSH, CDR2 LQKENI. This CDR3 has 14 amino acids. The CDR3 DNA reads as TGTGCCAGCTCACCCGAGACAGGAGCGGGCGAGCAGTACTTC. Amino acid sequence: CASSPETGAGEQYF.

In this sample, this clonotype turned up many times. This chain joins TRBV5-1 and TRBJ2-7; 10 bases match TRBD2. The V segment lost 4 bases and the J segment 1 base; nucleotides outside the gene matches: 5. The CDR3 totals 15 residues. Germline values: CDR1 SGHRS, CDR2 YFSETQ. The CDR3 coding sequence is TGCGCCAGCAGCCGACTAGCGGGCGTTTCCTACGAGCAGTACTTC. Encoded protein: CASSRLAGVSYEQYF.

This clonotype was counted at least ten times. This chain uses TRBV12-3 or TRBV12-4 with TRBJ2-3, with a possible D match to TRBD1 (5 bases). V lost 4 bases and J lost 5, with 16 bases in between. The CDR3 spans 15 residues. The CDR3 region is CASSWPWGREDTQYF. CDR3 DNA sequence: TGTGCCAGCAGTTGGCCATGGGGCCGTGAAGATACGCAGTATTTT.

The sample holds a few counts of this clonotype. The V call is TRBV5-1, the J call TRBJ1-2, with 9 bases lining up with TRBD1. CDR1 and CDR2 from the germline V gene are SGHRS and YFSETQ. V lost 3 bases, J lost 7 bases, and 10 bases stayed unmatched. The CDR3 is 15 amino acids. The CDR3 nucleotides are TGCGCCAGCAGCTCCACGGGGGACAGGGTAGGTGGCTACACCTTC. This sequence encodes CASSSTGDRVGGYTF. The full variable domain, rest sourced from reference TRBV5-1 and TRBJ1-2, is KAGVTQTPRYLIKTRGQQVTLSCSPISGHRSVSWYQQTPGQGLQFLFEYFSETQRNKGNFPGRFSGRQFSNSRSEMNVSTLELGDSALYLCASSSTGDRVGGYTFGSGTRLTVV.

This clonotype was found once. A much bigger clone sits one base away, suggesting this may be a read error. The rearrangement uses TRBV3-1 and TRBJ1-2; D possibly corresponds to TRBD1 (5 bases). The CDR3 has 15 amino acids. CDR1 and CDR2 (germline): LGHDT, YNNKEL (reference sequence). Trimming removed 0 bases at V and 7 bases at J, with 15 bases between. Here the CDR3 reads CASSQDGKGHAGYTF. The DNA of the CDR3 is TGTGCCAGCAGCCAAGATGGGAAGGGGCATGCTGGCTACACCTTC.

The table lists this clonotype with many counts. The chain carries TRBV18 and TRBJ1-4; 9 bases line up with TRBD1. The CDR3 has 19 amino acids. V was pared by 4 bases and J by 0 bases, with 12 bases of the junction left unmatched. Germline lookup yields CDR1 KGHSH and CDR2 LQKENI. The CDR3 spells CASSLLQGAGLATNEKLFF. The CDR3 coding sequence is TGTGCCAGCTCACTACTACAGGGGGCCGGCCTTGCAACTAATGAAAAACTGTTTTTT.

This clonotype was detected ten times or more. The V gene is TRBV20-1, the J gene TRBJ2-4; the match to TRBD1 covers 8 bases. CDR1 and CDR2 (germline): DFQATT, SNEGSKA (reference sequence). This CDR3 has 13 amino acids. Trimming at V came to 4 bases and at J to 5 bases, leaving 4 bases not matched to a gene. The CDR3 region is CSANQGAQNIQYF. CDR3 DNA: TGCAGTGCTAACCAGGGGGCCCAAAACATTCAGTACTTC.

There are many counts of this clonotype. This chain connects TRBV5-1 to TRBJ1-4; D gene uncertain. The CDR3 spans 13 residues. Trimming left V 7 bases short and J 6 bases short, with 13 bases between. The germline CDR1 and CDR2 sequences are SGHRS and YFSETQ. The CDR3 bases are TGCGCCAGCGCTAGGGAGAGGGATGAAAAACTGTTTTTT. This translates into CASARERDEKLFF.